A selection of T cell receptor beta chains follows, all from one sample in a study of shared clonotypes between healthy human individuals. The method was immunoSEQ multiplex PCR; TCRdb's version includes in-frame clones alone and lacks a portion of them. The sample contains 700,000 to 950,000 clones, around 96% of which appear only once. Input material: naive CD8+ T cells sorted from blood. All receptors derive from a young man in good health. CDR3s include the opening cysteine and the closing phenylalanine or tryptophan. Each record gives: V gene, J gene, D gene, clone size, CDR3 DNA, CDR3 protein. D genes are given only for firm matches. Some rows mark clone size as missing; the rest say once, few, many or name a class of expanded clone.

>TRBV29-1|TRBJ2-1|-|-
TGCAGCGCTCGATCGGCAGGCAATGAGCAGTTCTTC
CSARSAGNEQFF
>TRBV4-3|TRBJ2-5|TRBD2|-
TGCGCCAGCAGCCAAGTCGGGCTAGCGGGAGGAGAGACCCAGTACTTC
CASSQVGLAGGETQYF
>TRBV5-8|TRBJ2-2|TRBD1|-
TGTGCCAGCAGCTTGGTTGGACAGGGGTTGGCCACCGGGGAGCTGTTTTTT
CASSLVGQGLATGELFF
>TRBV29-1|TRBJ2-7|-|-
TGCAGCGTTGTGTTGGCGGACTACGAGCAGTACTTC
CSVVLADYEQYF
>TRBV4-3|TRBJ2-7|TRBD1|-
TGCGCCAGCAGCCAAGATCCGAGACAGGGCTACGAGCAGTACTTC
CASSQDPRQGYEQYF
>TRBV27|TRBJ2-1|-|-
TGTGCCAGCAGTTTAGGGGCTAGCCGTGAGCAGTTCTTC
CASSLGASREQFF
>TRBV5-4|TRBJ2-5|-|-
TGTGCCAGCAGCTTTCGGGGCGGGGAGACCCAGTACTTC
CASSFRGGETQYF
>TRBV11-2|TRBJ2-7|-|-
TGTGCCAGCAGCTCCCCCCGAGGGATCTCCCGGGACTACGAGCAGTACTTC
CASSSPRGISRDYEQYF
>TRBV10-2|TRBJ2-5|TRBD2|once
TGCGCCAGCAGTGCCCTGGCGGGAGAGATCCAAGAGACCCAGTACTTC
CASSALAGEIQETQYF
>TRBV7-9|TRBJ2-7|TRBD1|once
TGTGCCAGCAGTTCCGACAGGGCTAGCTCCTACGAGCAGTACTTC
CASSSDRASSYEQYF
>TRBV5-4|TRBJ1-2|-|-
TGTGCCAGCAGCCCAGACCCGGACATTGGCTACACCTTC
CASSPDPDIGYTF
>TRBV6-6|TRBJ2-7|-|-
TGTGCCAGCAGCTACGCCTACGAGCAGTACTTC
CASSYAYEQYF
>TRBV5-1|TRBJ2-5|TRBD1|-
TGCGCCAGCAGCCCCACAGGGGGGTACCAAGAGACCCAGTACTTC
CASSPTGGYQETQYF
>TRBV28|TRBJ2-1|TRBD2|-
TGTGCCAGCAGTTTCCTAGCGGGAGTTGATGAGCAGTTCTTC
CASSFLAGVDEQFF
>TRBV6-1|TRBJ1-2|-|-
TGTGCCAGCAGTGAAGTGGAGGGAGTGGGGTATGGCTACACCTTC
CASSEVEGVGYGYTF
>TRBV11-2|TRBJ1-1|TRBD1|-
TGTGCCAGCAGCTTCTCTCTTCCGGGACAGGGCACGACCAACACTGAAGCTTTCTTT
CASSFSLPGQGTTNTEAFF
>TRBV5-1|TRBJ2-1|TRBD2|-
TGCGCCAGCAGTTCTCCGGGACTAGCGGGAGTTGAGCAGTTCTTC
CASSSPGLAGVEQFF
>TRBV7-9|TRBJ2-1|TRBD2|-
TGTGCCAGCAGCTCCTTAGCGGGAGTTTTCCACAATGAGCAGTTCTTC
CASSSLAGVFHNEQFF
>TRBV28|TRBJ2-1|-|-
TGTGCCAGCAGCCCCCCTAGAACCTGGGGGTACAATGAGCAGTTCTTC
CASSPPRTWGYNEQFF
>TRBV27|TRBJ2-7|TRBD1|-
TGTGCCAGCAGACCCGGGACAGGCTACGAGCAGTACTTC
CASRPGTGYEQYF
>TRBV9|TRBJ2-3|TRBD2|-
TGTGCCAGCAGCGCTAGCGGGAGGAGCACAGATACGCAGTATTTT
CASSASGRSTDTQYF
>TRBV29-1|TRBJ2-3|TRBD2|-
TGCAGCGTTGAAGGACTAGCGGGAGGGCCTCTTGGCACAGATACGCAGTATTTT
CSVEGLAGGPLGTDTQYF
>TRBV6-1|TRBJ2-7|TRBD2|-
TGTGCCAGCAGGTCTAGCGGAGCCTACGAGCAGTACTTC
CASRSSGAYEQYF
>TRBV7-2|TRBJ2-7|TRBD1|-
TGTGCCAGCAGCTTCGACAGGGGCCTCTACGAGCAGTACTTC
CASSFDRGLYEQYF
>TRBV19|TRBJ2-1|TRBD2|-
TGTGCCAGTAGTCTAACTAGCGGGGGTTACAATGAGCAGTTCTTC
CASSLTSGGYNEQFF
>TRBV29-1|TRBJ2-7|TRBD2|-
TGCAGCGTACGAACAGGACTAGACTACGAGCAGTACTTC
CSVRTGLDYEQYF
>TRBV6-6|TRBJ1-4|-|few
TGTGCCAGCAGAACAGGAGAAAAACTGTTTTTT
CASRTGEKLFF
>TRBV6-5|TRBJ1-1|-|-
TGTGCCAGCAGCTTAGCGCAGGGGAACACTGAAGCTTTCTTT
CASSLAQGNTEAFF
>TRBV19|TRBJ1-5|TRBD1|-
TGTGCCAGTAGTCCGAAAGGGGGCCGCAATCAGCCCCAGCATTTT
CASSPKGGRNQPQHF
>TRBV7-9|TRBJ1-2|-|once
TGTGCCAGCAGCCATGGACGGGGGCTCCCATATGGCTACACCTTC
CASSHGRGLPYGYTF
>TRBV27|TRBJ1-1|-|once
TGTGCCAGCAGTACCTCTTGGAACACTGAAGCTTTCTTT
CASSTSWNTEAFF
>TRBV29-1|TRBJ1-5|-|-
TGCAGCGCCGGGGTGGGGAATCAGCCCCAGCATTTT
CSAGVGNQPQHF
>TRBV12-5|TRBJ2-3|-|-
TGTGCTAGTGGACGGACAGAATTCACAGATACGCAGTATTTT
CASGRTEFTDTQYF
>TRBV27|TRBJ2-1|-|-
TGTGCCAGCAGCCTGGAGAGCTACAATGAGCAGTTCTTC
CASSLESYNEQFF
>TRBV7-9|TRBJ2-3|-|-
TGTGCCAGCAGCTTTCCAACAGATACGCAGTATTTT
CASSFPTDTQYF
>TRBV6-5|TRBJ2-1|TRBD1|-
TGTGCCAGCAGGCAGGGGGACTCCTACAATGAGCAGTTCTTC
CASRQGDSYNEQFF
>TRBV7-6|TRBJ1-4|-|-
TGTGCCAGCAGCAGCCGCAGGGGAGGCGGTGAAAAACTGTTTTTT
CASSSRRGGGEKLFF
>TRBV21-1|TRBJ2-7|-|-
TGTGCCAGCAGCAAAGAACGGGCCTCCTACGAGCAGTACTTC
CASSKERASYEQYF
>TRBV7-9|TRBJ2-2|-|once
TGTGCCAGCAGCTTATTTTCCGAGAACACCGGGGAGCTGTTTTTT
CASSLFSENTGELFF